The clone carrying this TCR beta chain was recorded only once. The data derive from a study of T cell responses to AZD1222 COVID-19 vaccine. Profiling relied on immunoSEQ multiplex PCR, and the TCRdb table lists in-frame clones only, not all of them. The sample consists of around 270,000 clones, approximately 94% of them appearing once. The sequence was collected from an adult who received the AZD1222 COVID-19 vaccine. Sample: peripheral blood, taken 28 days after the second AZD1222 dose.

CDR3 in DNA: TGCGCCAGCAGCTCAGGGATGGGTGATTACACTGAAGCTTTCTTT. This encodes CASSSGMGDYTEAFF. The gene calls are TRBV5-1 and TRBJ1-1; maybe TRBD1 (5 bases). The CDR3 runs to 15 residues. V lost 3 bases to trimming and J lost 3 bases, with 15 bases between them. CDR1 SGHRS and CDR2 YFSETQ come from the germline V gene.